The table lists the clone carrying this TCR beta chain with a few counts. Its specificity is not known. The sample originates from a study of beta chain features in type 1 diabetes. Study-wide results and caveats: Patients with Type 1 diabetes showed moderately but significantly shorter TCRB CDR3s in all four CD4+ subsets.

Central memory, naive, regulatory and stem cell-like memory CD4+ cells were sorted by CD45RO/CCR7/CD25/CD127/CD95/CD27. There are 10 residues in the CDR3. CDR1 and CDR2 (germline): SNHLY, FYNNEI. V lost 4 bases to trimming and J lost 8 bases, with 5 bases between them. Reverse transcription of all isolated RNA meant that expressed TCRB transcripts were sequenced. Libraries were prepared by immunoSEQ multiplex PCR; TCRdb keeps only in-frame clonotypes and omits some of them. The sample has a few hundred thousand clones, approximately 15% seen once. The receptor was isolated from a woman aged 18-29 years with type 1 diabetes. The chain is built from TRBV2 and TRBJ1-1; D unclear. Material for sequencing was naive CD4+ T cells from blood. The DNA of the CDR3 is TGTGCCAGCAGTGTCAGGGAAGCTTTCTTT. The encoded protein is CASSVREAFF.